The clone carrying this T cell receptor (beta chain) was seen repeatedly, ten times or more. Antigen: not known. This record belongs to a study of T-cell memory formation after mild COVID-19. About the study: For the most part, TCR clusters were specific to one donor. General study findings and limits: Those CD4+ clones that contracted were mainly in CM and EM (CD8+ ones in EMRA).

This CDR3 has 14 amino acids. Germline CDR1 reads SGHTA; CDR2 reads FQGTGA. V shed 5 bases and J shed 1 base, with 10 bases lying between them. Each CDR3 protein gets one entry after TCRdb re-called the 5' RACE reads with MiXCR. The data contain roughly 580,000 distinct CDR3 sequences, more than 15% of them seen just once; the ten biggest clones take up 12%. The sequencing sample was made of PBMCs or a T cell subset sorted from them (not recorded which). The chain recombines TRBV7-3 with TRBJ2-3, with no clear D. This receptor was obtained from an adult woman who had mild COVID-19 (a few samples of this study predate the infection). Cell type and time point are not known. DNA of the CDR3: TGTGCCAGCAGCCCGCAGGTGGGCACAGATACGCAGTATTTT. Its translation: CASSPQVGTDTQYF.